This TCR beta chain emerged from a study of CD8 T cells in ankylosing spondylitis. Study conclusions and caveats: Seemingly distinctive of ankylosing spondylitis blood was a TCR beta motif formed by eight highly homologous variants.

Germline CDR1 is MNHNS and CDR2 is SASEGT. This CDR3 has 14 amino acids. The junction had 7 bases not matched to a gene; V was cut back by 5 bases and J by 5 bases. TCRdb independently ran MiXCR on the 5' RACE reads; one entry per CDR3 protein. The sample holds 300,000 to 400,000 distinct CDR3 sequences, around 20% seen once. This clonotype has only a few counts. Its antigen is not identified. The TCR sequence derives from a male donor with ankylosing spondylitis. The sample consisted of blood, either unsorted or a sorted T cell fraction (not recorded which). This chain links TRBV6-1 with TRBJ2-3; TRBD1 agrees at 7 bases. The CDR3 spells CASSPPGGRDTQYF. The CDR3 coding sequence is TGTGCCAGCAGTCCCCCAGGGGGTCGAGATACGCAGTATTTT.